This T cell receptor beta chain comes out of a study of breast tumors, draining lymph nodes, adjacent tissues. Study outcomes and limitations: Luminal-like breast cancer showed significantly higher tumor–nontumor repertoire similarity than basal-like. Tumor TCR diversity was below lymph nodes but above nontumor tissue. The lymph node origin of tumor T cells was framed as consistent with a hypothesis, not demonstrated. The data were judged consistent with most tumor T cells coming from lymph node and expanding in tumor.

TCRdb reanalysed the multiplex PCR reads using MiXCR and keeps one entry per CDR3 protein. Of around 230,000 distinct CDR3 sequences in the sample, 32% were seen once. Axillary draining lymph nodes of breast cancer patients supplied the node samples. With respect to this clonotype: The antigen remains undetermined. This likely comes from a read error, as the CDR3 has no conserved phenylalanine or tryptophan at its end.

The TCR originated in a female donor with breast cancer. Some clones in this sample may be carry-over from other donors' samples. What was sequenced was axillary lymph node tissue.

The CDR3 DNA is TGTGCCAGCAGCCGCAGGGAGGGAGGTGGCAATCAGCCCCAGCATGTG. Its translation: CASSRREGGGNQPQHV. The V call is TRBV11-2, the J call TRBJ1-5, with D possibly being TRBD1 (5 bases). The CDR3 totals 16 residues. Per germline, CDR1 SGHAT and CDR2 FQNNGV. The V gene lost 5 bases and the J gene lost 2 bases, with 16 bases spanning the gap.